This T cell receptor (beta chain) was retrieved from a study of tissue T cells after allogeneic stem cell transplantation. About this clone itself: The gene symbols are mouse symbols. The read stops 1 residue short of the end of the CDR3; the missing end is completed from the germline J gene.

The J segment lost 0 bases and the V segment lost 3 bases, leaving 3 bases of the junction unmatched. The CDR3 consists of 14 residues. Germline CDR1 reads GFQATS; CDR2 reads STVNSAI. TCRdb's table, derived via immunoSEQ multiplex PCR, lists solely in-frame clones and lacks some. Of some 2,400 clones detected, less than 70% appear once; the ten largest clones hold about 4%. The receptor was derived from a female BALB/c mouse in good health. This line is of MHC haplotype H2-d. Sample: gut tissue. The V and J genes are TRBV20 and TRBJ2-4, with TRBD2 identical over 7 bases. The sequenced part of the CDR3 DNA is TGTGGTGCTAGTTGGGGGGTTAGTCAAAACACCTTGTAC. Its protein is CGASWGVSQNTLY. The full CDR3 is CGASWGVSQNTLYF.